This TCR beta chain was profiled in a study of shared clonotypes between healthy human individuals. The overall study: Two women and a few men aged 18 to 49 served as donors.

Genomic DNA of each subset was evenly split across several immunoSEQ plates. Produced via immunoSEQ multiplex PCR; TCRdb's table is partial and in-frame only. The table records 2 million to 2.5 million clones, 85% to 95% of them present only once. Recent acute infections and vaccinations were absent in the healthy HIV-negative adult donors. As for this clone: Its specificity is not known.

Study-wide findings and caveats: Naive subsets typically showed greater estimated richness than memory subsets.

Germline CDR1 reads SQVTM; CDR2 reads ANQGSEA. Trimming took 7 bases from V and 2 from J, leaving 12 bases between them. This CDR3 spans 13 amino acids. The rearrangement uses TRBV29-1 and TRBJ1-5, with D possibly matching TRBD1 (6 bases). The clonotype comes from a man aged 18 to 35 in good health. Some clones in this sample may be carry-over from other donors' samples. The sample comprised naive CD4+ T cells from PBMCs. Sample subset: CD45RA+ positively selected. In DNA form, the CDR3 reads TGCAGCGCACAGGGTTTGGGCAATCAGCCCCAGCATTTT. Protein: CSAQGLGNQPQHF.